The text below deals with one TCR beta chain. Sequencing was performed with immunoSEQ multiplex PCR; in TCRdb, only in-frame clones are kept and a portion is missing. The sample lists about 49,000 clones, roughly 92% occurring once. The germline V gene has CDR1 LNHDA and CDR2 SQIVND (reference sequence). The CDR3 runs 14 residues. V lost 5 bases to trimming and J lost 9 bases, with 18 bases between them. This sample stems from a study of T cell changes during pregnancy in multiple sclerosis. Material: peripheral blood, obtained after pregnancy. The chain recombines TRBV19 with TRBJ2-3; TRBD2 might be the D (5 bases). The TCR comes from a female donor with multiple sclerosis, enrolled in a pregnancy study. The CDR3 is CASSLDRGLRTQYF. The CDR3 DNA reads as TGTGCCAGTAGTCTCGACCGAGGGCTGAGGACGCAGTATTTT.